These 28 T cell receptor beta chains came from one sample sequenced in a study of PD-L1 blockade in urothelial cancer. Assay used: immunoSEQ multiplex PCR; TCRdb lists only in-frame clones, some missing. Seen here are tens of thousands of clones, 75% to 90% observed once, and the top ten hold more than 15%. Sequences were derived from PBMCs, sampled around atezolizumab (anti-PD-L1) treatment. The source of these receptors is a man aged 55 to 70 with urothelial cancer.

The chain is built from TRBV5-1 and TRBJ1-6; D is unclear. With 0 bases removed from V and 11 bases from J, the gap between germline ends came to 9 bases. In germline, CDR1 is SGHRS, CDR2 YFSETQ. The CDR3 loop spans 13 amino acids. The CDR3 reads CASSLARETPLHF. The CDR3 DNA reads as TGCGCCAGCAGCTTGGCACGGGAAACACCCCTCCACTTT.

The chain's CDR3 is CASLPRVNNEQFF. The DNA for the CDR3 is TGTGCCAGCCTCCCCCGGGTAAACAATGAGCAGTTCTTC. V and J are TRBV5-8 and TRBJ2-1, with D unresolved. The CDR3 is made up of 13 amino acids. Per germline, CDR1 SGHTS and CDR2 YDEGEE. V lost 7 bases, J lost 5 bases, and 13 bases lay in between.

This clone came up once. The rearrangement joins TRBV2 to TRBJ2-3; D is perhaps TRBD2 (6 bases). Germline V gene sequence: CDR1 SNHLY, CDR2 FYNNEI. The CDR3 sequence is 14 residues long. V lost 1 base and J 8 bases, leaving 13 bases between the germline ends. CDR3 sequence (DNA): TGTGCCAGCAGTGAAGGCGGGACCTCCCCTACGCAGTATTTT. Protein sequence: CASSEGGTSPTQYF.

The chain joins TRBV10-3 to TRBJ1-6; 7 bases align to TRBD1. V lost 5 bases to trimming and J lost 10 bases; unmatched junction nucleotides: 5. This CDR3 region has 13 residues. The germline gives CDR1 ENHRY, CDR2 SYGVKD. The CDR3 sequence is CAISQGGNSPLHF. Written as DNA, the CDR3 is TGTGCCATCAGTCAGGGGGGAAACTCACCCCTCCACTTT.

The J gene is TRBJ2-2, the V gene TRBV7-3; D ambiguous. The V end lost 5 bases, the J end lost 7 bases, and 11 bases lay between the germline ends. This CDR3 contains 13 residues. Germline V lookup: CDR1 SGHTA, CDR2 FQGTGA. The CDR3 bases are TGTGCCAGCAGCCCACACATTGACGGGGAGCTGTTTTTT. As protein: CASSPHIDGELFF. Complete variable domain (other parts from reference TRBV7-3 and TRBJ2-2): GAGVSQTPSNKVTEKGKYVELRCDPISGHTALYWYRQSLGQGPEFLIYFQGTGAADDSGLPNDRFFAVRPEGSVSTLKIQRTERGDSAVYLCASSPHIDGELFFGEGSRLTVL.

CDR3 sequence (DNA): TGCGCCAGCAGCCAAGGGTTGGGCCAGTTTTTCTACGAGCAGTACTTC. Protein sequence: CASSQGLGQFFYEQYF. This rearrangement joins TRBV4-3 to TRBJ2-7; no reliable D call. The length of the CDR3 is 16 residues. The germline CDR1 and CDR2 sequences are LGHNA and YSLEER. V lost 1 base to trimming and J lost 3 bases, with 16 bases between them.

The chain uses TRBV5-4 and TRBJ2-4; TRBD1 aligns across 7 bases. In germline, CDR1 is SGHNT, CDR2 YYREEE (reference sequence). J lost 0 bases, V lost 2 bases, and 8 bases had no gene match. The CDR3 contains 17 residues. The CDR3 bases are TGTGCCAGCAGCTTCGGGACAGAAAGATTAGCCAAAAACATTCAGTACTTC. Protein: CASSFGTERLAKNIQYF.

The genes are TRBV7-2 and TRBJ2-3; the match to TRBD2 covers 13 bases. The CDR3 runs 19 residues. Trimming took 5 bases from V and 5 from J; bases not matched to a gene: 16. Germline loops: CDR1 SGHTA, CDR2 FQGNSA. The CDR3 DNA is TGTGCCAGCAGCCGCATCGTAATTACTAGCGGGAGGGAGAGAGATACGCAGTATTTT. Its protein product is CASSRIVITSGRERDTQYF.

CDR3: CATSRVRVSGAEAFF. The CDR3 region has the DNA TGTGCCACCAGCAGAGTTCGTGTTTCGGGGGCTGAAGCTTTCTTT. This chain links TRBV15 with TRBJ1-1; maybe TRBD1 (5 bases). The length of the CDR3 is 15 residues. Looked up from germline, CDR1 is LNHNV and CDR2 is YYDKDF (reference sequence). Deletions cut 1 base from V and 6 bases from J, with 15 bases between.

This chain connects TRBV5-5 to TRBJ2-3, with a weak D call TRBD2 (5 bases). Germline CDR1 and CDR2: SGHKS and YYEKEE (reference sequence). The CDR3 contains 15 residues. The V gene lost 0 bases and the J gene lost 1 base, with 9 bases spanning the gap. This CDR3 reads CASSLASGGTDTQYF. The CDR3 region has the DNA TGTGCCAGCAGCTTGGCAAGCGGAGGCACAGATACGCAGTATTTT.

The chain is built from TRBV5-1 and TRBJ1-1; tentatively, D is TRBD1 (6 bases). CDR1 SGHRS and CDR2 YFSETQ come from the germline V gene. The CDR3 is made up of 15 amino acids. V lost 2 bases, J lost 1 base, and 12 bases lay in between. The DNA of the CDR3 is TGCGCCAGCAGCTTATCCGGGACAACGAACACTGAAGCTTTCTTT. Its protein product is CASSLSGTTNTEAFF.

In nucleotides, the CDR3 is TGTGCCAGCAGTTTATGGAGTAATGAAAAACTGTTTTTT. Translated: CASSLWSNEKLFF. The chain couples TRBV27 to TRBJ1-4, with D unclear. Per germline, CDR1 MNHEY and CDR2 SMNVEV (reference sequence). V lost 1 base and J 4 bases, leaving 4 bases between the germline ends. This CDR3 has 13 residues.

V usage is TRBV4-1 and J usage is TRBJ2-1, with D hard to call. The ends were cut back, 4 bases at V and 6 bases at J, with 13 bases in the middle. Germline V CDR1 and CDR2: MGHRA, YSYEKL. This CDR3 is 14 amino acids long. CDR3 nucleotides: TGCGCCAGCAGCCTCCCATTGTTGGCCAATGAGCAGTTCTTC. Encoded protein: CASSLPLLANEQFF.

The V gene is TRBV7-8, the J gene TRBJ2-7, with 8 bases lining up with TRBD2. The germline V gene has CDR1 SGHVS and CDR2 FQNEAQ. Germline trimming cut 5 bases from V and 3 bases from J; bases unmatched to any gene: 12. This CDR3 has 16 amino acids. The DNA for the CDR3 is TGTGCCAGCAGCCCACATAGAGGGAGCGGGAGCTACGAGCAGTACTTC. Encoded protein: CASSPHRGSGSYEQYF.

This chain uses TRBV7-3 with TRBJ2-2; D perhaps matches TRBD1 (6 bases). This CDR3 is 14 amino acids long. Germline V gene lookup returns CDR1 SGHTA and CDR2 FQGTGA. Trimming pared 7 bases from V and 6 bases from J, leaving 15 bases between. The CDR3 bases are TGTGCCAGCACCCCGGACAGTATATCCGGGGAGCTGTTTTTT. This gives the protein CASTPDSISGELFF.

This clone appeared once. CDR3 region: CASSYSDRAPDTQYF. The CDR3 coding sequence is TGTGCCAGCAGTTACTCGGACAGGGCCCCAGATACGCAGTATTTT. V usage is TRBV6-5 and J usage is TRBJ2-3; TRBD1 matches at 8 bases. CDR1 is MNHEY and CDR2 is SVGAGI in the germline V gene. The V segment lost 0 bases and the J segment 4 bases; nucleotides outside the gene matches: 3. CDR3 length: 15 residues.

The J gene is TRBJ2-1, the V gene TRBV6-5, with a weak D call TRBD2 (7 bases). Trimming took off 5 bases at V and 8 bases at J, with 19 bases between the two ends. Germline CDR1 is MNHEY and CDR2 is SVGAGI. The CDR3 has 15 amino acids. The CDR3 reads CASSNRGALVHEQFF. The CDR3 nucleotides read TGTGCCAGCAGTAACCGGGGGGCGTTGGTGCATGAGCAGTTCTTC.

The V gene is TRBV7-2, the J gene TRBJ1-5; unclear D gene. The CDR3 loop spans 14 amino acids. The V end was cut by 6 bases, the J end by 7 bases, with 16 bases between. The germline V gene has CDR1 SGHTA and CDR2 FQGNSA. The CDR3 DNA is TGTGCCAGCAGTCCCGGGGTTATCGCCCAGCCCCAGCATTTT. Residues: CASSPGVIAQPQHF. The variable domain in full, completed from reference TRBV7-2 and TRBJ1-5, reads GAGVSQSPSNKVTEKGKDVELRCDPISGHTALYWYRQSLGQGLEFLIYFQGNSAPDKSGLPSDRFSAERTGGSVSTLTIQRTQQEDSAVYLCASSPGVIAQPQHFGDGTRLSIL.

This chain uses TRBV7-9 with TRBJ1-5; 10 bases match TRBD1. CDR1 is SEHNR and CDR2 is FQNEAQ in the germline V gene (reference sequence). J gave up 5 bases and V 4 bases, and 11 bases lay outside the gene matches. This CDR3 region has 17 residues. The CDR3 here is CASSWGGQGLRDQPQHF. As DNA, the CDR3 is TGTGCCAGCAGCTGGGGGGGACAGGGGTTAAGAGATCAGCCCCAGCATTTT. Variable domain in full (rest from reference TRBV7-9 and TRBJ1-5): DTGVSQNPRHKITKRGQNVTFRCDPISEHNRLYWYRQTLGQGPEFLTYFQNEAQLEKSRLLSDRFSAERPKGSFSTLEIQRTEQGDSAMYLCASSWGGQGLRDQPQHFGDGTRLSIL.

V gene TRBV7-2 combines with J gene TRBJ2-7; 12 bases are shared with TRBD2. The V segment lost 11 bases and the J segment 5 bases; nucleotides outside the gene matches: 4. The germline V gene encodes CDR1 SGHTA and CDR2 FQGNSA. This CDR3 is built from 12 residues. CDR3 region: CASWTSGNEQYF. DNA for the CDR3: TGTGCCTCATGGACTAGCGGGAACGAGCAGTACTTC.

This chain uses TRBV19 with TRBJ2-2, with TRBD2 as a possible D gene (5 bases). Germline V lookup: CDR1 LNHDA, CDR2 SQIVND (reference sequence). CDR3 length: 14 residues. The ends were cut back, 5 bases at V and 5 bases at J, with 12 bases in the middle. The CDR3 sequence: CASSSGNPTGELFF. In DNA, the CDR3 is TGTGCCAGTAGTTCCGGGAACCCTACCGGGGAGCTGTTTTTT.

The chain carries TRBV6-6 and TRBJ1-2, with 9 bases that match TRBD1. V dropped 5 bases and J dropped 6; count of bases not matched to a gene: 7. There are 14 residues in the CDR3. The germline V gene has CDR1 MNHNY and CDR2 SVGAGI (reference sequence). The CDR3 sequence: CASSLGQGRNGYTF. The CDR3 bases are TGTGCCAGCAGTCTCGGACAGGGGAGGAATGGCTACACCTTC.

V usage is TRBV15 and J usage is TRBJ2-1; 9 nucleotides line up with TRBD2. The CDR3 consists of 19 residues. Unmatched junction bases numbered 10, after V lost 0 bases and J lost 1 base. Looked up from germline, CDR1 is LNHNV and CDR2 is YYDKDF (reference sequence). The CDR3 reads CATSRDRGLAWGSYNEQFF. The CDR3 nucleotides read TGTGCCACCAGCAGAGATAGGGGACTAGCTTGGGGTTCCTACAATGAGCAGTTCTTC.

J is TRBJ2-7 and V is TRBV11-2; a weak D match, TRBD2 (7 bases). V lost 5 bases and J lost 0, with 17 bases in between. The CDR3 has 16 residues. CDR1 is SGHAT and CDR2 is FQNNGV in the germline V gene. The CDR3 loop is CASSTAPRGGSYEQYF. The CDR3 DNA follows: TGTGCCAGCAGCACTGCGCCTAGGGGGGGCTCCTACGAGCAGTACTTC.

V and J are TRBV7-2 and TRBJ2-1; 9 bases match TRBD2. There are 18 residues in the CDR3. The trim removed 1 base at V and 1 base at J, leaving 8 bases unmatched. Looked up from germline, CDR1 is SGHTA and CDR2 is FQGNSA. The CDR3 protein is CASSLGALAGFSYNEQFF. DNA for the CDR3: TGTGCCAGCAGCTTAGGGGCACTAGCGGGTTTTTCCTACAATGAGCAGTTCTTC.

The rearrangement links TRBV28 to TRBJ1-2; TRBD1 matches at 7 bases. Unmatched junction bases numbered 16, after V lost 5 bases and J lost 1 base. CDR3 length: 18 residues. The germline gives CDR1 MDHEN, CDR2 SYDVKM. In nucleotides, the CDR3 is TGTGCCAGCAGTGCCCCCGACAGGGCGACAATTATTAACTATGGCTACACCTTC. Translation: CASSAPDRATIINYGYTF.

The rearrangement uses TRBV27 and TRBJ1-1, with a weak D call TRBD1 (6 bases). The germline V gene has CDR1 MNHEY and CDR2 SMNVEV (reference sequence). CDR3 length equals 14 residues. The ends were cut back, 6 bases at V and 4 bases at J, with 15 bases in the middle. The CDR3 reads CASRSGGPFTEAFF. DNA of the CDR3: TGTGCCAGCAGGTCGGGGGGGCCGTTCACTGAAGCTTTCTTT.

The chain employs TRBV18 and TRBJ2-3; 7 nucleotides match TRBD1. Germline V gives CDR1 KGHSH, CDR2 LQKENI. This CDR3 spans 16 amino acids. Trimming at V came to 4 bases and at J to 2 bases, leaving 9 bases not matched to a gene. CDR3 residues: CASSRGQASSTDTQYF. CDR3 nucleotide sequence: TGTGCCAGCTCACGCGGACAGGCCTCCTCCACAGATACGCAGTATTTT.